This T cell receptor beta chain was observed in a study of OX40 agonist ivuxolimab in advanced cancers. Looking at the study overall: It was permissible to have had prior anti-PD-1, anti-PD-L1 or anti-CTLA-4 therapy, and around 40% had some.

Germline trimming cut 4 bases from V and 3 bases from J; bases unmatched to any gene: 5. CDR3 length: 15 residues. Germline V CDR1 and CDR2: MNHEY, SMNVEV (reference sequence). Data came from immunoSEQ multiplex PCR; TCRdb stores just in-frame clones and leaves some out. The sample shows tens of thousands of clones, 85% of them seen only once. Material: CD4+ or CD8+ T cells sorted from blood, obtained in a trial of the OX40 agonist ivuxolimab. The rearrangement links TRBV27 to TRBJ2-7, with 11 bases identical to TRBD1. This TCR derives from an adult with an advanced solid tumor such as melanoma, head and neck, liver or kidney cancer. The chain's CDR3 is CASSYRGQGVYEQYF. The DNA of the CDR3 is TGTGCCAGCAGTTATCGGGGACAGGGGGTCTACGAGCAGTACTTC.